This T cell receptor (beta chain) derives from a study of Tregs in tolerant kidney transplant recipients. CDR3 length: 17 amino acids. V trimming: 5 bases; J trimming: 2 bases; junction bases outside the gene matches: 10. Germline lookup yields CDR1 LNHNV and CDR2 YYDKDF (reference sequence). Some clones are missing from TCRdb's copy, which holds only in-frame ones; the method was immunoSEQ multiplex PCR. The data contain about 110,000 clones, around 91% of them singletons. This specimen was CD4+ T cells from blood, taken before the transplant. The TCR comes from a human donor who received a combined kidney and bone marrow transplant. V usage is TRBV15 and J usage is TRBJ2-3, with 10 bases identical to TRBD2. DNA for the CDR3: TGTGCCACCAGCCCCCGGTCAGGACTAGCGGCCACAGATACGCAGTATTTT. Its protein is CATSPRSGLAATDTQYF. The variable domain in full, completed from reference TRBV15 and TRBJ2-3, reads DAMVIQNPRYQVTQFGKPVTLSCSQTLNHNVMYWYQQKSSQAPKLLFHYYDKDFNNEADTPDNFQSRRPNTSFCFLDIRSPGLGDTAMYLCATSPRSGLAATDTQYFGPGTRLTVL.